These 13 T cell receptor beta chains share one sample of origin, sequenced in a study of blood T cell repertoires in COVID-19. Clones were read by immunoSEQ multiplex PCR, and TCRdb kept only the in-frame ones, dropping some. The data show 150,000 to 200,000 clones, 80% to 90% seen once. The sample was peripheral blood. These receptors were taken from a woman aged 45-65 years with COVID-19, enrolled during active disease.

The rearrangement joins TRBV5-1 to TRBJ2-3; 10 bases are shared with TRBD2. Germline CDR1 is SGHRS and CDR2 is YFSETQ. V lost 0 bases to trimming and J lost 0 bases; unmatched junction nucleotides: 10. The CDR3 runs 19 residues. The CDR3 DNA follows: TGCGCCAGCAGCTTGGCGCCCTCGGAGCGGGGGGGAAGCACAGATACGCAGTATTTT. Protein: CASSLAPSERGGSTDTQYF.

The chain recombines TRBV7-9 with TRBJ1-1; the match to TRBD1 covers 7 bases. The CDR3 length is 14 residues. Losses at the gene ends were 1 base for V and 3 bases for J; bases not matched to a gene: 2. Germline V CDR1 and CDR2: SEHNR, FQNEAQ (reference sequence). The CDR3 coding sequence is TGTGCCAGCAGCTTAGGGGACAGATACACTGAAGCTTTCTTT. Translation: CASSLGDRYTEAFF.

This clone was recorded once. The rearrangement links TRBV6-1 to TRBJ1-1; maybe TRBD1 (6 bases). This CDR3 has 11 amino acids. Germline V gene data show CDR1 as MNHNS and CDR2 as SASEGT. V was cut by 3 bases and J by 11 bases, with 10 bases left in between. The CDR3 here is CASSEGAGAFF. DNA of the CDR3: TGTGCCAGCAGTGAGGGGGCAGGGGCTTTCTTT.

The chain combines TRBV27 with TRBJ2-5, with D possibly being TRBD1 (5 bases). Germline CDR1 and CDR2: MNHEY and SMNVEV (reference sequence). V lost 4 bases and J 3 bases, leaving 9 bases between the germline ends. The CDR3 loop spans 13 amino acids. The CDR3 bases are TGTGCCAGCAGTTCAGGGCTTGAAGAGACCCAGTACTTC. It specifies CASSSGLEETQYF.

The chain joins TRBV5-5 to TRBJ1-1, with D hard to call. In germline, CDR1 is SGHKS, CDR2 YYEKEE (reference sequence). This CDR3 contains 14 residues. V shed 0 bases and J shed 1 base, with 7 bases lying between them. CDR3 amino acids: CASSLDQANTEAFF. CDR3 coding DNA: TGTGCCAGCAGCTTGGACCAGGCGAACACTGAAGCTTTCTTT.

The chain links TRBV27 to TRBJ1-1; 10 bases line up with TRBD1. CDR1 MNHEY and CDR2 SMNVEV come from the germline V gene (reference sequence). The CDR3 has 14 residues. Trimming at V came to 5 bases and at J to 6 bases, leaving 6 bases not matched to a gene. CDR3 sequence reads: CASSPLGQGPEAFF. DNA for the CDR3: TGTGCCAGCAGTCCCCTGGGACAGGGGCCTGAAGCTTTCTTT.

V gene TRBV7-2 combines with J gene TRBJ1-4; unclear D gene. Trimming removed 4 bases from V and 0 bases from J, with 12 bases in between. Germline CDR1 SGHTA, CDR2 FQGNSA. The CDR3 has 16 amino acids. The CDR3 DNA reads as TGTGCCAGCAGCTGGCGAGTCGGGACAACTAATGAAAAACTGTTTTTT. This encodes CASSWRVGTTNEKLFF.

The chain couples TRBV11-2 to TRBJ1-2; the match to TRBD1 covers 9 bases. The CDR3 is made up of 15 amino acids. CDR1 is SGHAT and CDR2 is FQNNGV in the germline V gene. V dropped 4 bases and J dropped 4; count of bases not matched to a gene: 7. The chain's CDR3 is CASSSGTGPLYGYTF. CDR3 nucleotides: TGTGCCAGCAGCTCCGGGACAGGGCCGCTCTATGGCTACACCTTC.

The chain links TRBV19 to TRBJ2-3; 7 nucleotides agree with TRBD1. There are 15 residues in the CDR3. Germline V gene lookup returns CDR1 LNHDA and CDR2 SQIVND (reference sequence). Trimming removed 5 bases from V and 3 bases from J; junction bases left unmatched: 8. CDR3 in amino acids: CASSPGDSRTDTQYF. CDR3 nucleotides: TGTGCCAGTAGTCCTGGGGACAGCAGAACAGATACGCAGTATTTT.

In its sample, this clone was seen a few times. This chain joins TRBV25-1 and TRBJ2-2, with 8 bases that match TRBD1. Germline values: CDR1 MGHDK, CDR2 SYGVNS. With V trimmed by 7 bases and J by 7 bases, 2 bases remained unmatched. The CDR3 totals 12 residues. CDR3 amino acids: CASTGGFGELFF. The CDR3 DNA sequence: TGTGCCAGCACAGGGGGCTTCGGGGAGCTGTTTTTT.

CDR3 sequence: CASSPWTSGGNTGELFF. In nucleotides, the CDR3 is TGTGCCAGCAGCCCTTGGACTAGCGGGGGGAACACCGGGGAGCTGTTTTTT. V and J are TRBV3-1 (or the pseudogene TRBV3-2) and TRBJ2-2; 13 positions match TRBD2. Germline CDR1 is LGHDT and CDR2 is YNNKEL (reference sequence). V dropped 4 bases and J dropped 1; count of bases not matched to a gene: 3. The CDR3 spans 17 residues.

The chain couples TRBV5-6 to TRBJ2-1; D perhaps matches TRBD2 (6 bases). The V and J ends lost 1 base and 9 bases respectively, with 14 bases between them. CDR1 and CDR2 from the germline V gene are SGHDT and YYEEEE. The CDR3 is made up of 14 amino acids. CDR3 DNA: TGTGCCAGCAGCTTGTATAACGGCGGGGTTGAGCAGTTCTTC. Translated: CASSLYNGGVEQFF. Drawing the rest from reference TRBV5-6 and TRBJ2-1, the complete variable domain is DAGVTQSPTHLIKTRGQQVTLRCSPKSGHDTVSWYQQALGQGPQFIFQYYEEEERQRGNFPDRFSGHQFPNYSSELNVNALLLGDSALYLCASSLYNGGVEQFFGPGTRLTVL.

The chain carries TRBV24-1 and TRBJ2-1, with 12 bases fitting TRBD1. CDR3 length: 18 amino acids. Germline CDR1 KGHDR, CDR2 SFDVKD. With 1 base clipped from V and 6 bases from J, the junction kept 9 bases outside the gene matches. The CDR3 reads CATSDFGTGGDEGNEQFF. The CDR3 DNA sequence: TGTGCCACCAGTGATTTCGGGACAGGGGGCGATGAAGGCAATGAGCAGTTCTTC.